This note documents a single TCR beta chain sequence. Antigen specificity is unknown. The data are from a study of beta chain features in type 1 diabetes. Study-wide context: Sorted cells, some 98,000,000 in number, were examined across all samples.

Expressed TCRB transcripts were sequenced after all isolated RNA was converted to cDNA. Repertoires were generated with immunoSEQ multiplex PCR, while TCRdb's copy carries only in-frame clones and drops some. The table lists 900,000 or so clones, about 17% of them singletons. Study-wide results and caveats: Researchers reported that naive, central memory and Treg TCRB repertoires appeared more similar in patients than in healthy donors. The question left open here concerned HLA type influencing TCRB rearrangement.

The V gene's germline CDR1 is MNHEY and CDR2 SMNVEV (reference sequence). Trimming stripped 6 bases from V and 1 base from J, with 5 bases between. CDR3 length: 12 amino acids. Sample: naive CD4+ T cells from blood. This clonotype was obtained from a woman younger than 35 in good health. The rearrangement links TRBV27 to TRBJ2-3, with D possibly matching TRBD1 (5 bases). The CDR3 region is CASRGGTDTQYF. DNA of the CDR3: TGTGCCAGCAGAGGGGGCACAGATACGCAGTATTTT.